A selection of T cell receptor beta chains follows, all from one sample in a study of CXCR3-negative and CXCR3-positive naive CD8 T cells. TCRdb re-called the 5' RACE reads and gives one entry per CDR3 protein, without DNA. This sample lists 43,000 or so distinct CDR3 sequences; its ten largest clones have around 1.6%. Sequencing used naive CXCR3- CD8+ T cells from blood. These receptors were taken from a human donor in good health. Some clones in this sample may be carry-over from other donors' samples. Both conserved end residues are part of each CDR3. Each record gives: J gene, V gene, CDR3 protein.

>TRBJ2-7|TRBV12-3/TRBV12-4
CASSFSGFYEQYF
>TRBJ2-7|TRBV19
CASSIDGGDYEQYF
>TRBJ2-5|TRBV4-2
CASSHLEASGGSETQYF
>TRBJ1-2|TRBV29-1
CSALYRGSDYGYTF
>TRBJ2-3|TRBV12-3/TRBV12-4
CASSSSDRQGTDTQYF
>TRBJ2-1|TRBV7-2
CASSLTGRIGLYNEQFF
>TRBJ2-3|TRBV28
CASSSPSDSDTQYF
>TRBJ2-7|TRBV10-1
CASSESKGVYEQYF
>TRBJ1-2|TRBV12-2
CASRQPGQGNYGYTF
>TRBJ2-1|TRBV7-9
CASSLAMVQGSSYNEQFF
>TRBJ2-5|TRBV5-1
CASSEWGETQYF
>TRBJ1-2|TRBV9
CASSVAVDGEVGYGYTF
>TRBJ2-7|TRBV20-1
CSARGAYEQYF
>TRBJ2-1|TRBV19
CASSIDVPGDEQFF
>TRBJ2-1|TRBV29-1
CSVVRELEQFF
>TRBJ2-1|TRBV7-2
CASSLEAGEDNEQFF
>TRBJ2-3|TRBV6-5
CASSYSTGGADTQYF
>TRBJ2-1|TRBV6-2/TRBV6-3
CASSYEVYNEQFF
>TRBJ2-7|TRBV5-5
CASSLGLYEQYF
>TRBJ2-2|TRBV7-8
CASSRLVFSGGGGGELFF
>TRBJ2-7|TRBV12-3/TRBV12-4
CASSFDGPFYEQYF
>TRBJ2-7|TRBV18
CASSPGQGAYEQYF
>TRBJ2-7|TRBV12-3/TRBV12-4
CASSLPPRGPSYF
>TRBJ2-2|TRBV29-1
CSVEKKSAGELFF
>TRBJ2-5|TRBV9
CASSPEGGEETQYF
>TRBJ2-3|TRBV30
CAWTGPGSTDTQYF
>TRBJ2-3|TRBV2
CASSPRTSGSADTQYF
>TRBJ2-7|TRBV7-9
CASSRVQGLDEQYF
>TRBJ2-1|TRBV4-1
CASSQEGRWYGSYNEQFF
>TRBJ2-7|TRBV5-1
CASSLGGLASNEQYF
>TRBJ2-7|TRBV29-1
CSVLIRGWGEQYF
>TRBJ2-1|TRBV28
CASSLMVYNEQFF
>TRBJ2-1|TRBV14
CASSPGQDLFF
>TRBJ2-5|TRBV6-2/TRBV6-3
CASRYTNRGKEAQYF
>TRBJ2-7|TRBV15
CATSRAASGGYEQYF
>TRBJ2-7|TRBV4-3
CASSQDGAGVPPLEQYF
>TRBJ2-1|TRBV12-3/TRBV12-4
CASNKPGTGSYNEQFF
>TRBJ1-1|TRBV7-9
CASSLEAPPEAFF
>TRBJ1-1|TRBV29-1
CSGGIREEGTEAFF
>TRBJ1-5|TRBV6-5
CASRYDIGGQPQHF
>TRBJ2-3|TRBV7-2
CASSLIMGTTDTQYF
>TRBJ2-1|TRBV7-6
CASSLARDSYNEQFF
>TRBJ2-3|TRBV7-9
CASSLRDEVLVTQYF
>TRBJ1-1|TRBV7-9
CASSPTRVVDTEAFF
>TRBJ2-5|TRBV12-3/TRBV12-4
CATGFTQETQYF
>TRBJ2-1|TRBV12-3/TRBV12-4
CASSPDENNEQFF
>TRBJ2-1|TRBV7-9
CASSLAREVSEQFF
>TRBJ2-7|TRBV3-1
CASTTKTGRPWYEQYF